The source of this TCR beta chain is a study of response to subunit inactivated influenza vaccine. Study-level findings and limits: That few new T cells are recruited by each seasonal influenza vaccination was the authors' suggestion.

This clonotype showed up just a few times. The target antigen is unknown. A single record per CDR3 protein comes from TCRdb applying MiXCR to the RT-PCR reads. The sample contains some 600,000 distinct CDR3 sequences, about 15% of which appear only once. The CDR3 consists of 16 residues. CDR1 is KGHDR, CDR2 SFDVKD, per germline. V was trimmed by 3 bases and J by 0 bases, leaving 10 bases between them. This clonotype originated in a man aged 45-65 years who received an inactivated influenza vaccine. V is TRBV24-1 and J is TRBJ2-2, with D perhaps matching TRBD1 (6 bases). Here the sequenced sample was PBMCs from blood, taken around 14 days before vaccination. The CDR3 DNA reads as TGTGCCACCAGTGATACAGGGTTTGCGAACACCGGGGAGCTGTTTTTT. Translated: CATSDTGFANTGELFF.